Listed here are 4 T cell receptor beta chains from one sample, sequenced in a study of cytomegalovirus exposure and HLA in healthy donors (TCRdb year 2017). The library was made by the immunoSEQ multiplex PCR assay. A mixture of 60 forward primers for TCR Vbeta segments and 13 reverse primers for TCR Jbeta segments was used in the multiplex PCR. This immuneACCESS table, as held by TCRdb, lists in-frame sequences with V and J called but not all clones. Of the missing ones, under half trace to an unresolved V gene in checked studies; the others have no known cause. The sample table contains 130,000 or so clones; only one count was recorded for around four fifths of them. Clones ranked in the top ten supply roughly 1.4% of the sample. The sample comprised PBMCs. These TCRs come from a man aged 40-50 years in good health and CMV-seronegative.

The chain has TRBV11-3 and TRBJ2-1; tentative D call: TRBD1 (5 bases). Trimming shortened V by 1 base and J by 2 bases, and 18 bases separated the two germline ends. This CDR3 is built from 18 residues. CDR1 is SGHNT and CDR2 is YENEEA in the germline V gene. The CDR3 DNA is TGTGCCAGCAGCTTAGTTCAGCCAGGGCCCGAGACCTACAATGAGCAGTTCTTC. This encodes CASSLVQPGPETYNEQFF.

The chain is built from TRBV7-8 and TRBJ2-2; a weak D match, TRBD1 (6 bases). Germline-derived CDR1 and CDR2 are SGHVS and FQNEAQ. The CDR3 is 14 amino acids. Between the trimmed V and J ends, which lost 6 bases and 0 bases, there was a span of 8 bases. The CDR3: CASSNRANTGELFF. The CDR3 bases are TGTGCCAGCAGTAACAGGGCGAACACCGGGGAGCTGTTTTTT.

This chain uses TRBV19 with TRBJ2-7, with TRBD2 matching over 10 bases. Germline CDR1 and CDR2: LNHDA and SQIVND (reference sequence). The CDR3 contains 18 residues. V lost 1 base and J lost 0; bases outside the gene matches: 9. DNA for the CDR3: TGTGCCAGTAGTATAGGGAGGGCTAGCGGGAGCAGCTCCTACGAGCAGTACTTC. It specifies CASSIGRASGSSSYEQYF. The variable domain in full, completed from reference TRBV19 and TRBJ2-7, reads DGGITQSPKYLFRKEGQNVTLSCEQNLNHDAMYWYRQDPGQGLRLIYYSQIVNDFQKGDIAEGYSVSREKKESFPLTVTSAQKNPTAFYLCASSIGRASGSSSYEQYFGPGTRLTVT.

The CDR3 reads CASKGQGNTEAFF. The CDR3 nucleotides are TGTGCCAGTAAGGGACAGGGGAACACTGAAGCTTTCTTT. The V gene is TRBV19, the J gene TRBJ1-1, with 9 positions matching TRBD1. V shed 7 bases, J shed 1 base, and the junction held 1 base outside the gene matches. The CDR3 consists of 13 residues. Germline loops: CDR1 LNHDA, CDR2 SQIVND (reference sequence).